This T cell receptor (beta chain) was identified during a study of beta chain features in type 1 diabetes. The study, taken as a whole, reports: Shorter TCRB CDR3s, moderately but significantly so, were found in Type 1 diabetes patients in all four CD4+ subsets. Reduced insertions and increased deletions marked VDJ junctions in type 1 diabetes patients.

On this clone itself: Its antigen is still unknown.

CDR3 length equals 19 residues. CDR1 and CDR2 from the germline V gene are MDHEN and SYDVKM. V gave up 4 bases and J gave up 0 bases; unmatched junction bases: 12. Investigators reverse transcribed all isolated RNA, so they sequenced expressed TCRB transcripts. Only in-frame clones appear in the TCRdb table, and some are missing; sequencing was by immunoSEQ multiplex PCR. The data hold about 340,000 clones, with 7% to 9% observed a single time. CD4+ naive, central memory, regulatory and stem cell-like memory subsets were isolated by sorting on CD45RO/CCR7/CD25/CD127/CD95/CD27. The chain carries TRBV28 and TRBJ2-1, with TRBD2 matching over 10 bases. This receptor was taken from a woman aged 18 to 35 in good health. Sequenced: central memory CD4+ T cells from blood. Here the CDR3 reads CASSSLPSSGSSSYNEQFF. For the CDR3, the DNA is TGTGCCAGCAGTTCCCTCCCCTCTAGCGGGAGCAGCTCCTACAATGAGCAGTTCTTC.